This TCR beta chain was captured by sequencing in a study of T and B cells in COVID-19 patients. General study findings and limits: Exclusive to the recovered cohort were roughly 2,000 TCR clusters, 30 to 40 of them with low generation probability. Few blood samples existed from mildly ill patients during symptoms or early in severe cases.

Blood genomic DNA input for TRB amplification was about 240-550 ng. With regard to this clonotype: What it binds is unknown.

Multiplex PCR with BIOMED2 TRB-A/B primer pools amplified TRB rearrangements. In TCRdb, the multiplex PCR reads were re-called with MiXCR into one record per CDR3 protein. This table has roughly 5,800 distinct CDR3 sequences, approximately 26% appearing once. The specimen sequenced was blood. This clonotype was obtained from a human donor with active COVID-19.

CDR3 bases: TGTGCCAGCAGCCCCCCAGGTCGGTATGGCTACACCTTC. Protein product: CASSPPGRYGYTF. The genes are TRBV12-3 or TRBV12-4 and TRBJ1-2; D gene uncertain. This CDR3 has 13 residues. V lost 6 bases and J lost 5, with 13 bases in between.